This section outlines one T cell receptor beta chain sequence together with its context. TCRdb's copy holds only in-frame clones and misses some; the assay was immunoSEQ multiplex PCR. The table lists approximately 45,000 clones, about 63% of them singletons, with roughly 20% in the top ten. CDR1 and CDR2 (germline): MNHNY, SVGAGI (reference sequence). This CDR3 has 16 residues. V shed 6 bases and J shed 0 bases, with 15 bases lying between them. The record originates from a study of radiotherapy plus CTLA-4 blockade in lung cancer. In the study overall: Among patients, less than 20% showed objective responses, and approximately 31% had disease control.

Here the sequenced sample was peripheral blood, taken from a patient treated with radiotherapy plus ipilimumab. The chain joins TRBV6-6 to TRBJ2-1; D is perhaps TRBD2 (6 bases). The receptor was isolated from a human donor with non-small cell lung cancer who had a partial response to radiotherapy plus ipilimumab. CDR3 DNA sequence: TGTGCCAGCAGGTCCTCAGCGGGTAGCTCCTACAATGAGCAGTTCTTC. Residues: CASRSSAGSSYNEQFF.